The entry below describes one TCR beta chain. As handled by the study authors: The authors estimated nucleated cell counts from reference gene primer amplification. TCRdb's table, derived via immunoSEQ multiplex PCR, lists solely in-frame clones and lacks some. V and J calls and clone size are those listed in that table; D and trimming were worked out from the DNA. Of around 85,000 clones in the sample, about 83% were seen once. This sample is part of a study of blood T cell repertoires in COVID-19. Study-wide context: Acute and convalescent COVID-19 samples came from the United States, Italy and Spain. In each case, the material was cDNA or gDNA derived from T cells, B-cell-depleted T cells, or PBMCs.

The CDR3 sequence is 16 residues long. Germline assignment: CDR1 SGHTA and CDR2 FQGNSA. V was pared by 4 bases and J by 1 base, with 2 bases of the junction left unmatched. The chain combines TRBV7-2 with TRBJ2-6; 9 bases are shared with TRBD1. Sequenced material: peripheral blood. The origin of this receptor is a man aged 50 or older with active COVID-19. The CDR3 DNA reads as TGTGCCAGCAGCTGGGGGACAGGGTCTGGGGCCAACGTCCTGACTTTC. Protein product: CASSWGTGSGANVLTF.